Described below is a single TCR beta chain sequence and its context. Its antigen is undetermined. Trimming took 2 bases from V and 5 from J, leaving 13 bases between them. This CDR3 comprises 15 residues. The germline V gene encodes CDR1 SNHLY and CDR2 FYNNEI. The donors were part of the validation cohort of some 120 subjects. That cohort was separate from the first cohort, which comprised under 750 subjects. The data were obtained in a study of cytomegalovirus exposure and HLA in healthy donors. Study-level findings and limits: The study designated about 180 TCR beta chains cytomegalovirus-associated.

Here immunoSEQ multiplex PCR was the method, and the copy in TCRdb shows in-frame clones only, minus some. The sample includes 120,000 to 150,000 clones, approximately 84% seen only once; the top ten take about 1.5%. Sample: PBMCs. The rearrangement joins TRBV2 to TRBJ1-5; D gene ambiguous. The receptor was isolated from a woman in her 30s in good health and CMV-seronegative. In nucleotides, the CDR3 is TGTGCCAGCAGTGAAAAGACTCAGTACGATCAGCCCCAGCATTTT. It encodes CASSEKTQYDQPQHF.